The next 23 T cell receptor beta chains were all read from a single sample in a study of blood T cell repertoires in COVID-19. Clones were read by immunoSEQ multiplex PCR, and TCRdb kept only the in-frame ones, dropping some. The data show about 190,000 clones, approximately 91% seen once. The sequencing input was peripheral blood. The receptors stem from a man aged 30-40 years with acute or convalescent COVID-19.

This chain uses TRBV7-9 with TRBJ2-3, with D tentatively TRBD1 (8 bases). V lost 5 bases and J lost 3, with 15 bases in between. CDR3 length: 15 residues. The V gene's germline CDR1 is SEHNR and CDR2 FQNEAQ (reference sequence). The CDR3 region has the DNA TGTGCCAGCAGCAGAAACAGGGGGGGTACAGATACGCAGTATTTT. Its translation: CASSRNRGGTDTQYF.

The rearrangement links TRBV5-6 to TRBJ2-5; TRBD1 agrees at 7 bases. CDR1 is SGHDT and CDR2 is YYEEEE in the germline V gene. V lost 3 bases to trimming and J lost 2 bases; unmatched junction nucleotides: 10. This CDR3 contains 16 residues. The CDR3 sequence: CASSSHYTGVQETQYF. The CDR3 nucleotides are TGTGCCAGCAGCTCGCATTACACAGGGGTACAAGAGACCCAGTACTTC.

V and J are TRBV24-1 and TRBJ1-5; 8 bases align to TRBD1. The CDR3 spans 15 residues. V was pared by 3 bases and J by 5 bases, with 5 bases of the junction left unmatched. Looked up from germline, CDR1 is KGHDR and CDR2 is SFDVKD. This CDR3 is CATSDPTGEDQPQHF. DNA for the CDR3: TGTGCCACCAGTGATCCGACAGGGGAGGATCAGCCCCAGCATTTT.

J is TRBJ1-6 and V is TRBV5-1; D is unresolved. Germline V CDR1 and CDR2: SGHRS, YFSETQ. Trimming left V 0 bases short and J 14 bases short, with 9 bases between. CDR3 length: 12 amino acids. The CDR3 sequence is CASSLGTDTLHF. The CDR3 DNA reads TGCGCCAGCAGCTTGGGTACCGACACCCTCCACTTT. Based on the CDR3 plus reference TRBV5-1 and TRBJ1-6, the full variable domain is KAGVTQTPRYLIKTRGQQVTLSCSPISGHRSVSWYQQTPGQGLQFLFEYFSETQRNKGNFPGRFSGRQFSNSRSEMNVSTLELGDSALYLCASSLGTDTLHFGNGTRLTVT.

This sequence joins TRBV6-5 and TRBJ2-5; 11 bases agree with TRBD2. The CDR3 loop spans 15 amino acids. V lost 7 bases to trimming and J lost 4 bases; unmatched junction nucleotides: 8. Germline-derived CDR1 and CDR2 are MNHEY and SVGAGI. The CDR3 sequence: CASTAGTSGLETQYF. The CDR3 region has the DNA TGTGCCAGCACCGCCGGGACTAGCGGATTAGAGACCCAGTACTTC.

The gene calls are TRBV24-1 and TRBJ2-1, with 10 nucleotides matching TRBD2. With 2 bases clipped from V and 3 bases from J, the junction kept 15 bases outside the gene matches. From germline, CDR1 is KGHDR and CDR2 SFDVKD. The CDR3 runs 20 residues. The CDR3 here is CATSDSGLAVNPARYNEQFF. For the CDR3, the DNA is TGTGCCACCAGTGATTCAGGACTAGCGGTTAACCCAGCCCGCTACAATGAGCAGTTCTTC.

This clone was seen a few times. The chain uses TRBV28 and TRBJ2-2; D may be TRBD1 (6 bases). Germline values: CDR1 MDHEN, CDR2 SYDVKM. The V end was cut by 4 bases, the J end by 4 bases, with 16 bases between. This CDR3 region has 16 residues. This CDR3 reads CASSSYGTTFTGELFF. CDR3 bases: TGTGCCAGCAGTTCCTATGGGACAACGTTCACCGGGGAGCTGTTTTTT.

The chain uses TRBV19 and TRBJ2-1; weak D call: TRBD1 (6 bases). The CDR3 length is 12 residues. Trimming cost V 0 bases and J 14 bases, with 11 bases left between them. Germline-derived CDR1 and CDR2 are LNHDA and SQIVND (reference sequence). In nucleotides, the CDR3 is TGTGCCAGTAGTATAGAGAGAGACAGGAAGTTCTTC. It codes for CASSIERDRKFF.

The chain has TRBV5-4 and TRBJ1-3, with 8 bases fitting TRBD1. The CDR3 totals 16 residues. Trimming took 4 bases from V and 0 from J; bases not matched to a gene: 6. Germline V gene data show CDR1 as SGHNT and CDR2 as YYREEE (reference sequence). This chain's CDR3 is CASSRGQESSGNTIYF. The CDR3 DNA follows: TGTGCCAGCAGCCGGGGACAGGAGAGCTCTGGAAACACCATATATTTT. Looking up the rest from reference TRBV5-4 and TRBJ1-3 gives the full variable domain: ETGVTQSPTHLIKTRGQQVTLRCSSQSGHNTVSWYQQALGQGPQFIFQYYREEENGRGNFPPRFSGLQFPNYSSELNVNALELDDSALYLCASSRGQESSGNTIYFGEGSWLTVV.

The chain employs TRBV9 and TRBJ2-5, with D possibly matching TRBD1 (6 bases). The germline CDR1 and CDR2 sequences are SGDLS and YYNGEE. The V and J ends lost 3 bases and 4 bases respectively, with 13 bases between them. The CDR3 is 14 residues long. The CDR3 loop is CASSAGLGGETQYF. The DNA of the CDR3 is TGTGCCAGCAGCGCGGGCCTAGGGGGAGAGACCCAGTACTTC.

The chain combines TRBV5-1 with TRBJ2-3, with 8 bases lining up with TRBD2. The germline V gene encodes CDR1 SGHRS and CDR2 YFSETQ. This CDR3 comprises 17 residues. Trimming removed 1 base from V and 2 bases from J; junction bases left unmatched: 9. CDR3 coding DNA: TGCGCCAGCAGCTTGTACGGGGGGGCCATTGACACAGATACGCAGTATTTT. The encoded protein is CASSLYGGAIDTDTQYF.

This clone occurred a few times. The chain couples TRBV11-2 to TRBJ2-2, with 7 bases that match TRBD2. Germline loops: CDR1 SGHAT, CDR2 FQNNGV. The CDR3 is 15 amino acids. The V gene end was trimmed by 4 bases and the J gene end by 5 bases; junction bases not matched to a gene: 7. The CDR3 spells CASSYPGLLTGELFF. The CDR3 DNA follows: TGTGCCAGCAGCTACCCGGGACTATTAACCGGGGAGCTGTTTTTT.

The CDR3 here is CASSPVRTRKAFF. Written as DNA, the CDR3 is TGTGCCAGCAGCCCGGTCAGGACTAGGAAAGCTTTCTTT. The chain recombines TRBV12-3 or TRBV12-4 with TRBJ1-1; D unresolved. The ends were cut back, 6 bases at V and 9 bases at J, with 17 bases in the middle. The CDR3 covers 13 residues.

The chain employs TRBV28 and TRBJ1-1; D not resolved. V dropped 3 bases and J dropped 8 bases, with 16 bases sitting between them. The CDR3 runs 14 residues. Germline-derived CDR1 and CDR2 are MDHEN and SYDVKM. The CDR3: CASSFGATLLEAFF. The CDR3 region has the DNA TGTGCCAGCAGTTTCGGAGCCACCCTCCTCGAAGCTTTCTTT.

CDR3 in DNA: TGTGCCACCTACCCTGGACAGGGAGTTGAAAAACTGTTTTTT. The encoded protein is CATYPGQGVEKLFF. The chain has TRBV28 and TRBJ1-4; 8 bases agree with TRBD1. J gave up 7 bases and V 10 bases, and 11 bases lay outside the gene matches. The length of the CDR3 is 14 residues. Germline V gene data show CDR1 as MDHEN and CDR2 as SYDVKM.

The chain uses TRBV29-1 and TRBJ1-4, with 7 bases matching TRBD1. The CDR3 contains 12 residues. Per germline, CDR1 SQVTM and CDR2 ANQGSEA. The V gene end was trimmed by 4 bases and the J gene end by 6 bases; junction bases not matched to a gene: 2. DNA for the CDR3: TGCAGCGTTGTAGGGACAGATGAAAAACTGTTTTTT. Protein product: CSVVGTDEKLFF. Variable domain in full (rest from reference TRBV29-1 and TRBJ1-4): SAVISQKPSRDICQRGTSLTIQCQVDSQVTMMFWYRQQPGQSLTLIATANQGSEATYESGFVIDKFPISRPNLTFSTLTVSNMSPEDSSIYLCSVVGTDEKLFFGSGTQLSVL.

This chain links TRBV7-2 with TRBJ2-3; 9 nucleotides match TRBD1. The CDR3 length is 22 residues. The ends lost 0 bases at V and 0 bases at J; junction bases unmatched: 19. The germline CDR1 and CDR2 sequences are SGHTA and FQGNSA. The CDR3 spells CASSLARGLGDRDYSSTDTQYF. The CDR3 bases are TGTGCCAGCAGCTTAGCTAGAGGACTCGGGGACAGGGATTATTCTAGCACAGATACGCAGTATTTT.

V is TRBV4-1 and J is TRBJ1-5; perhaps TRBD1 as D (6 bases). The germline gives CDR1 MGHRA, CDR2 YSYEKL. CDR3 length: 15 residues. The V end lost 4 bases, the J end lost 7 bases, and 17 bases lay between the germline ends. The CDR3 loop reads CASSRGQRARQPQHF. As DNA, the CDR3 is TGCGCCAGCAGCCGGGGACAACGGGCACGACAGCCCCAGCATTTT.

This clone was found many times. J is TRBJ2-2 and V is TRBV18; maybe TRBD2 (5 bases). From germline, CDR1 is KGHSH and CDR2 LQKENI. The CDR3 covers 16 residues. The V end was cut by 0 bases, the J end by 3 bases, with 11 bases between. CDR3 sequence: CASSPPSAADTGELFF. Here the CDR3 DNA reads TGTGCCAGCTCACCACCGTCAGCGGCGGACACCGGGGAGCTGTTTTTT.

V gene TRBV28 combines with J gene TRBJ2-5; D unclear. CDR1 MDHEN and CDR2 SYDVKM come from the germline V gene. This CDR3 contains 13 residues. Trimming removed 6 bases at V and 3 bases at J, with 11 bases between. CDR3 in amino acids: CASSRDGEETQYF. The CDR3 DNA reads as TGTGCCAGCAGCCGCGACGGAGAAGAGACCCAGTACTTC. The full variable domain, rest sourced from reference TRBV28 and TRBJ2-5, is DVKVTQSSRYLVKRTGEKVFLECVQDMDHENMFWYRQDPGLGLRLIYFSYDVKMKEKGDIPEGYSVSREKKERFSLILESASTNQTSMYLCASSRDGEETQYFGPGTRLLVL.

This rearrangement joins TRBV5-1 to TRBJ1-2, with D maybe TRBD1 (5 bases). Germline V gene sequence: CDR1 SGHRS, CDR2 YFSETQ. The CDR3 length is 15 residues. Trimming removed 4 bases from V and 2 bases from J, with 15 bases in between. The CDR3: CASSTYWGENYGYTF. CDR3 DNA: TGCGCCAGCAGCACATACTGGGGGGAGAACTATGGCTACACCTTC.

The chain couples TRBV9 to TRBJ2-3; no clear D. The germline V gene has CDR1 SGDLS and CDR2 YYNGEE. The CDR3 runs 16 residues. Trimming stripped 3 bases from V and 0 bases from J, with 14 bases between. CDR3 sequence reads: CASSASAQPSTDTQYF. In DNA form, the CDR3 reads TGTGCCAGCAGCGCATCAGCGCAACCTAGCACAGATACGCAGTATTTT.

The gene calls are TRBV6-1 and TRBJ1-5, with D perhaps TRBD1 (5 bases). This CDR3 has 15 amino acids. Trimming cost V 4 bases and J 1 base, with 11 bases left between them. In germline, CDR1 is MNHNS, CDR2 SASEGT. This CDR3 reads CASSVGGVSNQPQHF. CDR3 nucleotide sequence: TGTGCCAGCAGTGTAGGAGGGGTAAGCAATCAGCCCCAGCATTTT.